This T cell receptor (beta chain) was sequenced during a study of siplizumab effects on memory and regulatory T cells (dated by TCRdb to the late 2010s). General notes on the study: The study looked at the effect of siplizumab, an anti-CD2 antibody, on alloreactive T-cell subsets in allogeneic mixed lymphocyte reactions made from human PBMCs. Beyond this particular receptor, the publication reports: Siplizumab significantly lowered the cumulative frequency of alloreactive sequences that could be traced to unstimulated CD4+ memory T cells. Because sequences at frequencies below about 10^-5 were poorly captured, only a minor fraction of alloreactive clones could be mapped back to unstimulated subsets. Roughly 80-97% of proliferating CD4+ or CD8+ clones could not be assigned a naive or memory phenotype. The suppressive function of proliferating Tregs from siplizumab cultures was not functionally confirmed. Unstimulated naive T cells appeared to be more diverse than memory T cells, and naive cells seemed to make a substantial contribution to the alloresponse. Of the alloreactive CD4+ clones that could be mapped, the Treg-derived share averaged about 67% with siplizumab compared with approximately 30% in control reactions.

Sorted unstimulated T cells and proliferating T cells recovered from mixed lymphocyte reactions underwent TCRbeta CDR3 sequencing. Fresh whole blood from roughly ten HLA-typed healthy donors was used to isolate PBMCs. For this chain, trimming is 2 bases at the V end and 2 bases at the J end, and the number of junction bases without a gene match is 3. CDR3 length: 15 amino acids, cysteine to phenylalanine. Only the CDR3 DNA is retained, 45 bases long and in frame from the first base. In the germline V gene, CDR1 corresponds to MGHRA and CDR2 to YSYEKL. Concerning this clone itself: Which antigen it targets is not known. No base quality information exists; no much larger clone differs at one position.

The method behind the library was the immunoSEQ multiplex PCR assay. Around 92,000 TCR templates per sample were assayed by the deep sequencing platform. Genomic DNA extracted from sorted T cells was used for TCRbeta CDR3 sequencing. From the authors' description of their analysis: The R programming language was used for clonal analysis of TCRbeta CDR3 data. Alloreactive CD4+ and CD8+ clones were defined by comparing unstimulated samples with post-reaction CFSE-low samples. Regulatory or non-regulatory origin of alloreactive CD4+ clones was assigned by matching sequences to the sorted unstimulated Treg and non-Treg repertoires. This is the immuneACCESS table as TCRdb keeps it, with only in-frame sequences that have V and J called. A part of the clones is gone; compared with another copy, unresolved V genes explain less than half, and the rest is unexplained. For V, J and clone size, that table is used; D and trimming come from the DNA. In all, the sample holds tens of thousands of clones, and around 95% of those were seen once. Less than 20% of the sample is taken by the ten largest.

Sequencing input: CD8+ T cells sorted from blood. This sequence originates from a human donor in good health. The chain is assembled from TRBV4-1 and TRBJ2-7, and TRBD2 aligns with 10 junction nucleotides. The CDR3 corresponds to CASSQLAGEPYEQYF. The DNA sequence is given as TGCGCCAGCAGCCAACTAGCGGGAGAACCCTACGAGCAGTACTTC.